One and the same sample provided the 2 T cell receptor beta chains below, sequenced in a study of blood T cells in healthy people across ages (dated by TCRdb to the mid-2010s). Libraries were built with 5' RACE. Sequencer: Illumina HiSeq 2500. A second PCR of roughly 7 to 12 cycles was performed with a sample-barcoded 5' primer and a J-beta primer mix. Using fastp trimming at Q25 and MiXCR clonotype assembly, TCRdb reanalyzed the public sequencing data and kept in-frame beta chains. Rows matching on CDR3 protein sequence are summarized as one entry with the most common DNA and genes. The sample table records about 1 million distinct CDR3 sequences; about 23% of these occur just once. The ten largest account for 0.75% of the sample. A further study also used this sample, focusing on T cells of mothers and their children.

The sequencing input was blood. The receptor set was obtained from a girl aged 2 to 10 in good health.

The chain uses TRBV5-5 and TRBJ2-1; D is possibly TRBD1 (6 bases). CDR1 and CDR2 from the germline V gene are SGHKS and YYEKEE (reference sequence). The CDR3 has 16 residues. V shed 2 bases and J shed 0 bases, with 12 bases lying between them. Here the CDR3 DNA reads TGTGCCAGCAGCTTTTCAGGGGTCATCTCCTACAATGAGCAGTTCTTC. Translated: CASSFSGVISYNEQFF.

This clonotype was observed a few times. This chain connects TRBV5-1 to TRBJ1-6; D possibly corresponds to TRBD1 (6 bases). Per the germline V gene, CDR1 is SGHRS and CDR2 is YFSETQ. V lost 0 bases, J lost 9 bases, and 13 bases lay in between. The CDR3 extends over 15 amino acids. The CDR3, as DNA: TGCGCCAGCAGCTTGGATGGCAGGGGCTCTTCACCCCTCCACTTT. Its translation: CASSLDGRGSSPLHF.